This TCR beta chain comes out of a study of regulatory T cells in long-lasting Graves disease. Combining iRepertoire HTBI primers with Arm-PCR of CDR3 regions, the authors built TCR beta libraries. MiXCR was run by TCRdb on the multiplex PCR reads, yielding one entry per CDR3 protein. Among 400,000 to 550,000 distinct CDR3 sequences listed, about a sixth were seen once. A remark on this clonotype: This may arise from a read error, as a much more abundant clone is one base away.

Deletions cut 1 base from V and 5 bases from J, with 20 bases between. Per germline, CDR1 DFQATT and CDR2 SNEGSKA (reference sequence). The CDR3 runs to 16 residues. Time point noted: newly diagnosed GD, antithyroid drugs for less than 3 months. There was RNA extracted from PBMCs, and the TCR library was made from it. These sequences were also reported in another study, on T cells in Graves' hyperthyroidism and ophthalmopathy.

The sequence came from a woman in her twenties or thirties with Graves disease. This sequence joins TRBV20-1 and TRBJ1-1, with a possible D match to TRBD1 (6 bases). Sequencing was performed on peripheral blood mononuclear cells (PBMCs), taken at new diagnosis, from a patient treated with antithyroid drugs. The CDR3 reads CSARVHRGRGGTEAFF. For the CDR3, the DNA is TGCAGTGCTAGAGTTCACCGTGGCAGGGGAGGTACTGAAGCTTTCTTT.